One T cell receptor (beta chain) is described in this entry. The sample comes from a study of cytomegalovirus exposure and HLA in healthy donors. The germline V gene encodes CDR1 MDHEN and CDR2 SYDVKM. V gave up 7 bases and J gave up 7 bases, with 11 bases separating them. The CDR3 sequence is 12 residues long. PCR used 60 Vbeta primers and 13 Jbeta primers. The assay was immunoSEQ multiplex PCR, and TCRdb's table has in-frame clones only and misses some. The data hold roughly 170,000 clones, with around 80% observed a single time. This receptor was identified in a woman aged 18 to 35 in good health and CMV-seronegative. The V and J genes are TRBV28 and TRBJ1-5; D is ambiguous. The sequencing input was PBMCs. The CDR3 bases are TGTGCCAGCACCACCTCAGGACAGCCCCAGCATTTT. It is translated as CASTTSGQPQHF.